This TCR beta chain stems from a study of response to subunit inactivated influenza vaccine. Points from the study as a whole: Authors suggested each seasonal flu vaccination may recruit only limited numbers of new T cells.

In germline, CDR1 is MNHEY, CDR2 SVGAGI. The CDR3 is 15 amino acids. V gave up 4 bases and J gave up 3 bases, with 13 bases separating them. This clonotype came up many times. The target antigen is unknown. In TCRdb, the RT-PCR reads were re-called with MiXCR into one record per CDR3 protein. The table lists 300,000 to 350,000 distinct CDR3 sequences, about a fifth of them singletons. Sequencing was performed on PBMCs from blood, taken approximately 20 months after vaccination. The sequence came from a man aged 45 to 70 who received an inactivated influenza vaccine. The chain links TRBV6-5 to TRBJ1-3, with D possibly TRBD1 on 6 matching bases. The CDR3 DNA reads TGTGCCAGCAGTTTAAGCGGGACATTTGGAAACACCATATATTTT. Amino acids: CASSLSGTFGNTIYF.